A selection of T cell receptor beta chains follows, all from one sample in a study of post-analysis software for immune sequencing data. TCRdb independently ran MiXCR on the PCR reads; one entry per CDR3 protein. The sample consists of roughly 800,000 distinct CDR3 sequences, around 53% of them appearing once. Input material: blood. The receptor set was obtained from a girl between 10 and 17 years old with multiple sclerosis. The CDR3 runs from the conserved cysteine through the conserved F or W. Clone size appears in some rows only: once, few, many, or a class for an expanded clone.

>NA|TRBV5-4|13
CASSIDRGGDYTF
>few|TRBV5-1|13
CASGIGSTDTQYF
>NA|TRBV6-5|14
CASSRTGSSGEQFF
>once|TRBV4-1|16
CASSHDRRVLQHGYTF
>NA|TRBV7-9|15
CASSLAGGRWSEAFF
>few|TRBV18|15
CASSRGQQPNYEQYF
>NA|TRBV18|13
CASSLVRQETQYF
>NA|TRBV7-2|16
CASSLFRPARGETQYF
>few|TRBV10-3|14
CAISLDQRSYEQYF
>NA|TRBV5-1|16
CASSPRAPPSSYEQYF
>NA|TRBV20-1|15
CSARDKGVWSHEQYF
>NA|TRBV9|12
CASSPSTDGYTF
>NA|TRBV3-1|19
CASSQDSGLAGEPYNEQFF
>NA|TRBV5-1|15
CAGSHSRTANYGYTF
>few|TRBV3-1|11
CASSQEDGYTF
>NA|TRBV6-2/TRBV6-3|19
CASSYSSVGWRKAEETQYF
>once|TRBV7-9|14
CASSLGHRSYEQYF
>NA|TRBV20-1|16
CSARGDRANPYNEQFF
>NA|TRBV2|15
CASSDRAGGPQPQHF
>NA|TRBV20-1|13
CSARDTQGETQYF
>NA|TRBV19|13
CASSMWAKETQYF
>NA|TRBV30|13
CAWSVLGGYGYTF
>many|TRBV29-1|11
CSVPRVKEQYF
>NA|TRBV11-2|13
CASRRGGQETQYF
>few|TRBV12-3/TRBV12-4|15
CASSFSGAVNYGYTF
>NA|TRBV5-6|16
CASSPAGTSGWYEQYF
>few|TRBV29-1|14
CSVERGLSGETQYF
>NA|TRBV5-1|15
CASSLNTEWNSPLHF
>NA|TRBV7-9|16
CASSDFQGFSYNEQFF
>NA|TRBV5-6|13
CASSLYEGGEQFF
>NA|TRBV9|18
CASSDPGQGISENEKLFF
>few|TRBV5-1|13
CASSFMGDQPQHF
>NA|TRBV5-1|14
CASSLTDRVYGYTF
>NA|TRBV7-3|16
CASSLAPTGTHNEQFF
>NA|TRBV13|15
CASSLRGGGLETQYF